This entry is about one T cell receptor (beta chain). The sample is drawn from a study of cytomegalovirus exposure and HLA in healthy donors. It was with 60 Vbeta and 13 Jbeta primers that the PCR ran. Clones were sequenced by immunoSEQ multiplex PCR, and TCRdb holds only the in-frame ones, with some missing. Its table records 55,000 to 85,000 clones. The CDR3 is 15 amino acids. The ends lost 8 bases at V and 0 bases at J; junction bases unmatched: 8. Germline CDR1 MDHEN, CDR2 SYDVKM. Source material: PBMCs. The TCR originated in a female donor in good health and CMV-seropositive. The chain has TRBV28 and TRBJ2-3, with 7 positions matching TRBD2. The CDR3 sequence is CASGEGSGSTDTQYF. CDR3 sequence (DNA): TGTGCCAGCGGGGAGGGTAGCGGAAGCACAGATACGCAGTATTTT.